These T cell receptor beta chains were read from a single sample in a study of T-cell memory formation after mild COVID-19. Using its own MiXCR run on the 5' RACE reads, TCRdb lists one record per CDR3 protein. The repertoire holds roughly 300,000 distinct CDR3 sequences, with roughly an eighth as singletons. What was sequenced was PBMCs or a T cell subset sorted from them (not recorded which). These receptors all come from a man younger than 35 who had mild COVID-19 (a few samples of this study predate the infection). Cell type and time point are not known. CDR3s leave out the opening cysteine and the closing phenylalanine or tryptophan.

CDR3 protein: ASSYAADLRPF
V gene: TRBV6-5

CDR3 protein: ASSSPGTGGPVPSPLH
V gene: TRBV5-1

CDR3 protein: ASSFGLYYEQY
V gene: TRBV5-1

CDR3 protein: SALQGSATQY
V gene: TRBV20-1

CDR3 protein: ASRRQGAVGYNEQF
V gene: TRBV6-2/TRBV6-3

CDR3 protein: ASRSGLLRNQPQH
V gene: TRBV6-2/TRBV6-3

CDR3 protein: ASNRYGNQPQH
V gene: TRBV28

CDR3 protein: ASSFTGGATEAF
V gene: TRBV27

CDR3 protein: SVTGGQSVFNGYT
V gene: TRBV29-1

CDR3 protein: SVVQGGRYEQY
V gene: TRBV29-1

CDR3 protein: ASSVGTDYTDTQY
V gene: TRBV9

CDR3 protein: ASSPLYGSMNTEAF
V gene: TRBV4-1

CDR3 protein: ASSFPGTGTWNTEAF
V gene: TRBV7-9

CDR3 protein: ATETRGQGYEQY
V gene: TRBV2

CDR3 protein: ASSLRDAYNEQF
V gene: TRBV3-1

CDR3 protein: ATCRQGGVNEQF
V gene: TRBV27

CDR3 protein: ASSHTGPQETQY
V gene: TRBV4-1

CDR3 protein: ASSSRPASSGRAGYDEQF
V gene: TRBV7-2

CDR3 protein: ASSNSGSSAEQY
V gene: TRBV5-1

CDR3 protein: SARLTSGGNEQF
V gene: TRBV20-1

CDR3 protein: SVEGAGEKGDEQF
V gene: TRBV29-1

CDR3 protein: ASSLAGIPLH
V gene: TRBV7-9

CDR3 protein: ASSLGQGAMNDEAF
V gene: TRBV5-1

CDR3 protein: ASSKARQLPYNEQF
V gene: TRBV21-1

CDR3 protein: ASSNPGLTDTQY
V gene: TRBV28

CDR3 protein: ASSLLGADTEAF
V gene: TRBV7-9

CDR3 protein: ASSDSRVHRQDRTPSYEQY
V gene: TRBV6-4

CDR3 protein: ASSSAGGVSYEQY
V gene: TRBV7-2